The 32 T cell receptor beta chains reported below all come from one sample, sequenced in a study of graft-versus-host responses after intestinal transplantation. Clones were read by immunoSEQ multiplex PCR, and TCRdb kept only the in-frame ones, dropping some. The repertoire holds 50,000 or so clones, with 90% to 95% as singletons. The specimen was PBMCs, collected roughly 120 days after intestinal transplantation. The source is a human patient who received an intestinal transplant, so some T cells may come from the graft donor.

The V gene is TRBV9, the J gene TRBJ1-5; TRBD1 might be the D (5 bases). CDR1 is SGDLS, CDR2 YYNGEE, per germline. The CDR3 is 14 residues long. V was pared by 2 bases and J by 7 bases, with 13 bases between. This CDR3 reads CASSVGGTGQPQHF. The CDR3 nucleotides read TGTGCCAGCAGCGTGGGAGGGACGGGCCAGCCCCAGCATTTT.

This chain links TRBV29-1 with TRBJ1-2; D might be TRBD1 (5 bases). Trimming removed 5 bases from V and 0 bases from J, with 10 bases in between. Germline loops: CDR1 SQVTM, CDR2 ANQGSEA. The CDR3 totals 13 residues. CDR3 amino acids: CSVLGGSNYGYTF. Here the CDR3 DNA reads TGCAGCGTTCTCGGGGGATCTAACTATGGCTACACCTTC.

This chain links TRBV9 with TRBJ2-2; 7 nucleotides align to TRBD2. The CDR3 has 15 residues. Germline V gene lookup returns CDR1 SGDLS and CDR2 YYNGEE. Germline trimming cut 0 bases from V and 2 bases from J; bases unmatched to any gene: 1. CDR3 in amino acids: CASSVERGNTGELFF. The CDR3 DNA follows: TGTGCCAGCAGCGTAGAGCGGGGCAACACCGGGGAGCTGTTTTTT.

CDR3 sequence reads: CASSERGAYEQYF. The CDR3, as DNA: TGTGCCAGCAGTGAGCGGGGAGCCTACGAGCAGTACTTC. The V call is TRBV28, the J call TRBJ2-7, with 7 bases matching TRBD2. CDR1 is MDHEN, CDR2 SYDVKM, per germline. V was clipped by 5 bases and J by 2 bases; unmatched bases: 3. CDR3 length: 13 residues.

This clone appeared a few times. The V and J genes are TRBV14 and TRBJ2-2; no clear D. CDR1 and CDR2 (germline): SGHDN, FVKESK. The CDR3 is 13 residues long. V was clipped by 3 bases and J by 7 bases, with 9 bases between them. The CDR3 DNA reads as TGTGCCAGCAGCCAGTCACACGGCGGGGAGCTGTTTTTT. It specifies CASSQSHGGELFF.

V gene TRBV7-6 combines with J gene TRBJ2-2; D unresolved. The CDR3 spans 13 residues. Trimming removed 6 bases from V and 6 bases from J, with 11 bases in between. The germline CDR1 and CDR2 sequences are SGHVS and FNYEAQ. In nucleotides, the CDR3 is TGTGCCAGCAGATTAAGGGTTTCCGGGGAGCTGTTTTTT. It specifies CASRLRVSGELFF.

The V and J genes are TRBV19 and TRBJ2-3, with D possibly matching TRBD2 (5 bases). The germline V gene has CDR1 LNHDA and CDR2 SQIVND (reference sequence). V lost 9 bases to trimming and J lost 6 bases, with 22 bases between them. The CDR3 runs 15 residues. The CDR3 sequence is CASTSGETRYDTQYF. DNA for the CDR3: TGTGCCAGCACCTCCGGGGAAACTCGGTACGATACGCAGTATTTT.

The J gene is TRBJ1-2, the V gene TRBV7-9, with D possibly matching TRBD1 (6 bases). The germline V gene has CDR1 SEHNR and CDR2 FQNEAQ (reference sequence). The V gene lost 6 bases and the J gene lost 10 bases, with 18 bases spanning the gap. The CDR3 contains 13 residues. In nucleotides, the CDR3 is TGTGCCAGCAGAAAGGACAGCAGGTCGGCCTACACCTTC. Protein sequence: CASRKDSRSAYTF.

The gene calls are TRBV7-9 and TRBJ1-2, with unresolved D. This CDR3 comprises 15 residues. Trimming left V 5 bases short and J 0 bases short, with 13 bases between. CDR1 SEHNR and CDR2 FQNEAQ come from the germline V gene (reference sequence). The CDR3: CASSPPRDPNYGYTF. The CDR3 coding sequence is TGTGCCAGCAGCCCACCGAGAGATCCTAACTATGGCTACACCTTC.

The chain links TRBV15 to TRBJ2-5; no clear D gene. The germline gives CDR1 LNHNV, CDR2 YYDKDF (reference sequence). The CDR3 is 14 amino acids. Between the trimmed V and J ends, which lost 1 base and 2 bases, there was a span of 8 bases. The DNA for the CDR3 is TGTGCCACCAGCAGAGGGGCCTCTCAAGAGACCCAGTACTTC. This gives the protein CATSRGASQETQYF.

The chain employs TRBV28 and TRBJ2-7, with D perhaps assigned TRBD1 or TRBD2 (5 bases each). CDR1 and CDR2 (germline): MDHEN, SYDVKM. Trimming removed 4 bases at V and 4 bases at J, with 23 bases between. This CDR3 comprises 17 residues. This chain's CDR3 is CASSYRVGRWGFYEQYF. CDR3 in DNA: TGTGCCAGCAGTTATCGAGTAGGCAGGTGGGGGTTTTACGAGCAGTACTTC.

In DNA, the CDR3 is TGTGCCAGTAGTATAGACCAGGGCTTCACCGGGGAGCTGTTTTTT. It yields the protein CASSIDQGFTGELFF. This chain uses TRBV19 with TRBJ2-2, with TRBD1 as a possible D gene (5 bases). This CDR3 is built from 15 residues. Trimming removed 0 bases at V and 4 bases at J, with 9 bases between. Germline-derived CDR1 and CDR2 are LNHDA and SQIVND (reference sequence).

A single count supports this clone. V and J are TRBV4-1 and TRBJ2-7; 9 positions agree with TRBD1. V shed 0 bases, J shed 4 bases, and the junction held 4 bases outside the gene matches. The CDR3 runs 15 residues. From germline, CDR1 is MGHRA and CDR2 YSYEKL. The CDR3 here is CASSQDGGTGYEQYF. CDR3 DNA sequence: TGCGCCAGCAGCCAAGATGGTGGGACAGGGTACGAGCAGTACTTC.

The V call is TRBV7-8, the J call TRBJ1-5; D might be TRBD1 (5 bases). With 5 bases removed from V and 6 bases from J, the gap between germline ends came to 20 bases. Germline CDR1 is SGHVS and CDR2 is FQNEAQ. The CDR3 spans 16 residues. The CDR3 region is CASSHIRDKRGQPQHF. CDR3 in DNA: TGTGCCAGCAGCCACATCCGAGACAAAAGGGGTCAGCCCCAGCATTTT.

This chain links TRBV21-1 with TRBJ1-2. TRBV21-1 is designated a pseudogene. This CDR3 comprises 14 residues. This CDR3 reads CASSKWDHGYGYTF. The CDR3 nucleotides read TGTGCCAGCAGCAAATGGGACCATGGGTATGGCTACACCTTC.

This clone was recorded a few times. The rearrangement links TRBV19 to TRBJ2-7; D might be TRBD1 (5 bases). CDR1 is LNHDA, CDR2 SQIVND, per germline (reference sequence). The CDR3 covers 11 residues. Trimming removed 5 bases from V and 4 bases from J, with 6 bases in between. DNA of the CDR3: TGTGCCAGTAGTCAGGGATACGAGCAGTACTTC. Translated, it gives CASSQGYEQYF. The whole variable domain, filled in from reference TRBV19 and TRBJ2-7, reads DGGITQSPKYLFRKEGQNVTLSCEQNLNHDAMYWYRQDPGQGLRLIYYSQIVNDFQKGDIAEGYSVSREKKESFPLTVTSAQKNPTAFYLCASSQGYEQYFGPGTRLTVT.

J is TRBJ2-1 and V is TRBV9; D possibly uses TRBD1 or TRBD2 (5 bases each). The V gene lost 4 bases and the J gene lost 0 bases, with 17 bases spanning the gap. CDR1 and CDR2 (germline): SGDLS, YYNGEE. This CDR3 has 17 residues. DNA of the CDR3: TGTGCCAGCAGCCCCAGGGTTGGACTGAGCTCCTACAATGAGCAGTTCTTC. This sequence encodes CASSPRVGLSSYNEQFF.

The chain employs TRBV5-6 and TRBJ2-3; 8 nucleotides match TRBD1. CDR3 length: 15 residues. Per germline, CDR1 SGHDT and CDR2 YYEEEE. The V and J ends lost 4 bases and 1 base, in that order; junction bases with no gene match: 5. The CDR3 is CASSRRTGRTDTQYF. CDR3 coding DNA: TGTGCCAGCAGCCGCAGGACAGGGCGCACAGATACGCAGTATTTT.

DNA of the CDR3: TGTGCCAGCAGTAGAGGGGGCGGTGGGGCCAACGTCCTGACTTTC. The encoded protein is CASSRGGGGANVLTF. This chain joins TRBV27 and TRBJ2-6, with 7 bases identical to TRBD1. V was pared by 5 bases and J by 3 bases, with 4 bases of the junction left unmatched. Germline assignment: CDR1 MNHEY and CDR2 SMNVEV (reference sequence). This CDR3 has 15 residues.

The chain couples TRBV5-1 to TRBJ1-4; TRBD1 is a possible D gene (5 bases). In germline, CDR1 is SGHRS, CDR2 YFSETQ. The CDR3 sequence is 13 residues long. V was shortened by 2 bases and J by 4 bases, with 6 bases between the two germline ends. The CDR3, as DNA: TGCGCCAGCAGCTTTCAGGGTAATGAAAAACTGTTTTTT. It specifies CASSFQGNEKLFF. The whole variable domain, filled in from reference TRBV5-1 and TRBJ1-4, reads KAGVTQTPRYLIKTRGQQVTLSCSPISGHRSVSWYQQTPGQGLQFLFEYFSETQRNKGNFPGRFSGRQFSNSRSEMNVSTLELGDSALYLCASSFQGNEKLFFGSGTQLSVL.

The gene calls are TRBV5-1 and TRBJ1-1, with D perhaps TRBD1 (6 bases). Per the germline V gene, CDR1 is SGHRS and CDR2 is YFSETQ. The CDR3 covers 11 residues. Trimming pared 2 bases from V and 7 bases from J, leaving 6 bases between. The CDR3 reads CASSLGGEAFF. The CDR3 DNA sequence: TGCGCCAGCAGCTTAGGGGGTGAAGCTTTCTTT.

DNA for the CDR3: TGTGCCAGCAGTTTGGCGTTTAGAGTCGGTGAGCAGTTCTTC. Its translation is CASSLAFRVGEQFF. The chain combines TRBV28 with TRBJ2-1; no definite D call. The germline V gene has CDR1 MDHEN and CDR2 SYDVKM. This CDR3 contains 14 residues. V was cut by 3 bases and J by 9 bases, with 15 bases left in between.

This clone was recorded only once. V is TRBV21-1 and J is TRBJ2-1; TRBD2, the table's D call, was not compared with the DNA. TRBV21-1 is a pseudogene. This CDR3 contains 16 residues. CDR3 in amino acids: CAEPPSGGRFYNEQFF. DNA of the CDR3: TGTGCCGAACCACCCAGCGGGGGCCGGTTCTACAATGAGCAGTTCTTC.

This clone has only one observation. This rearrangement joins TRBV5-1 to TRBJ1-1, with 9 bases identical to TRBD1. Trimming removed 5 bases from V and 7 bases from J; junction bases left unmatched: 9. CDR1 SGHRS and CDR2 YFSETQ come from the germline V gene. The CDR3 extends over 14 amino acids. In DNA form, the CDR3 reads TGCGCCAGCAGGTTCCCGGGACAGGGAGGTGAAGCTTTCTTT. This sequence encodes CASRFPGQGGEAFF.

This clone showed up just once. The chain joins TRBV28 to TRBJ2-7; D is tentatively TRBD1 or TRBD2 (5 bases each). The V gene's germline CDR1 is MDHEN and CDR2 SYDVKM. The CDR3 spans 15 residues. The ends were cut back, 7 bases at V and 2 bases at J, with 18 bases in the middle. CDR3 in amino acids: CASTDRAGSAYEQYF. In DNA form, the CDR3 reads TGTGCCAGCACCGACCGGGCAGGGAGTGCCTACGAGCAGTACTTC.

This chain connects TRBV28 to TRBJ1-4; 7 bases fit TRBD1. Losses at the gene ends were 3 bases for V and 2 bases for J; bases not matched to a gene: 3. This CDR3 comprises 15 residues. Looked up from germline, CDR1 is MDHEN and CDR2 is SYDVKM. CDR3: CASSLSQGTNEKLFF. CDR3 coding DNA: TGTGCCAGCAGTTTGTCACAGGGGACTAATGAAAAACTGTTTTTT.

V gene TRBV5-4 combines with J gene TRBJ2-1, with 11 bases identical to TRBD2. The CDR3 length is 17 residues. Trimming at V came to 2 bases and at J to 4 bases, leaving 8 bases not matched to a gene. Per the germline V gene, CDR1 is SGHNT and CDR2 is YYREEE (reference sequence). The CDR3 is CASSLKALAGGYNEQFF. The CDR3 DNA sequence: TGTGCCAGCAGCTTAAAAGCCCTAGCGGGAGGATACAATGAGCAGTTCTTC. Complete variable domain (other parts from reference TRBV5-4 and TRBJ2-1): ETGVTQSPTHLIKTRGQQVTLRCSSQSGHNTVSWYQQALGQGPQFIFQYYREEENGRGNFPPRFSGLQFPNYSSELNVNALELDDSALYLCASSLKALAGGYNEQFFGPGTRLTVL.

In DNA, the CDR3 is TGTGCCAGCAGTGTTTTGGGACAGGGGGTGACTGAAGCTTTCTTT. It codes for CASSVLGQGVTEAFF. The V call is TRBV2, the J call TRBJ1-1, with 11 positions matching TRBD1. Germline loops: CDR1 SNHLY, CDR2 FYNNEI. V was clipped by 4 bases and J by 5 bases; unmatched bases: 6. This CDR3 contains 15 residues. The full variable domain, with the rest looked up from reference TRBV2 and TRBJ1-1, is EPEVTQTPSHQVTQMGQEVILRCVPISNHLYFYWYRQILGQKVEFLVSFYNNEISEKSEIFDDQFSVERPDGSNFTLKIRSTKLEDSAMYFCASSVLGQGVTEAFFGQGTRLTVV.

The count of this clone is one. V and J are TRBV5-6 and TRBJ1-4, with 7 bases aligning to TRBD1. V shed 4 bases, J shed 8 bases, and the junction held 14 bases outside the gene matches. CDR1 SGHDT and CDR2 YYEEEE come from the germline V gene. The CDR3 has 16 amino acids. DNA of the CDR3: TGTGCCAGCAGCCTAGGGGCCCCGGCAGGGGGGGAAAAACTGTTTTTT. Translation: CASSLGAPAGGEKLFF.

V usage is TRBV28 and J usage is TRBJ2-4; the match to TRBD1 covers 7 bases. With V trimmed by 2 bases and J by 4 bases, 8 bases remained unmatched. CDR1 is MDHEN and CDR2 is SYDVKM in the germline V gene. This CDR3 has 16 amino acids. CDR3 residues: CASSLLLNRGKNIQYF. CDR3 nucleotides: TGTGCCAGCAGTTTACTCTTAAACAGGGGAAAAAACATTCAGTACTTC.

The chain joins TRBV4-1 to TRBJ2-3, with 9 bases aligning to TRBD1. The germline gives CDR1 MGHRA, CDR2 YSYEKL. The CDR3 is 18 residues long. Germline trimming cut 0 bases from V and 2 bases from J; bases unmatched to any gene: 9. CDR3: CASSQDWTGQGYTDTQYF. CDR3 coding DNA: TGCGCCAGCAGCCAAGATTGGACGGGACAGGGTTACACAGATACGCAGTATTTT.

The chain has TRBV19 and TRBJ2-7, with D perhaps TRBD1 (5 bases). The V end was cut by 2 bases, the J end by 0 bases, with 11 bases between. Germline V gene sequence: CDR1 LNHDA, CDR2 SQIVND (reference sequence). CDR3 size: 15 residues. CDR3: CASSITGSLSYEQYF. The CDR3 nucleotides are TGTGCCAGTAGTATAACAGGCTCCCTCTCCTACGAGCAGTACTTC.